These 21 T cell receptor beta chains were all obtained from the same sample, sequenced in a study of cytomegalovirus exposure and HLA in healthy donors. The PCR made use of 60 Vbeta and 13 Jbeta primers. Clones were read by immunoSEQ multiplex PCR, and TCRdb kept only the in-frame ones, dropping some. The table has over 200,000 clones, more than 75% seen once. The sequencing input was PBMCs. Receptors were obtained from a human donor in good health.

This sequence joins TRBV10-3 and TRBJ1-3; 8 bases line up with TRBD1. CDR3 length: 17 amino acids. Germline V gene data show CDR1 as ENHRY and CDR2 as SYGVKD. Losses at the gene ends were 2 bases for V and 0 bases for J; bases not matched to a gene: 6. The CDR3 coding sequence is TGTGCCATCAGTGAGGGGACAGGATCCACCTCTGGAAACACCATATATTTT. Translated: CAISEGTGSTSGNTIYF.

J is TRBJ1-2 and V is TRBV6-1, with 11 bases identical to TRBD1. Trimming cost V 7 bases and J 5 bases; bases outside gene matches: 9. Germline values: CDR1 MNHNS, CDR2 SASEGT. CDR3 size: 15 residues. Here the CDR3 DNA reads TGTGCCAGCAAAGGAGGGACAGGGGGAAGTTATGGCTACACCTTC. Residues: CASKGGTGGSYGYTF.

The CDR3 bases are TGTGCCAGCAGCTTGCAGGGGATAGGCGAGCAGTACTTC. Residues: CASSLQGIGEQYF. The chain carries TRBV7-3 and TRBJ2-7, with D tentatively TRBD1 (6 bases). CDR3 size: 13 residues. V lost 3 bases to trimming and J lost 6 bases, with 12 bases between them. CDR1 and CDR2 from the germline V gene are SGHTA and FQGTGA.

The CDR3 sequence is CASSRGQNTEAFF. The CDR3 DNA sequence: TGTGCCAGCAGCAGGGGACAGAACACTGAAGCTTTCTTT. The J gene is TRBJ1-1, the V gene TRBV11-2; tentatively, D is TRBD1 (6 bases). Germline V gene lookup returns CDR1 SGHAT and CDR2 FQNNGV. This CDR3 contains 13 residues. The V end lost 5 bases, the J end lost 1 base, and 8 bases lay between the germline ends.

V usage is TRBV7-9 and J usage is TRBJ2-3; TRBD2 aligns across 9 bases. The CDR3 is 14 residues long. The germline CDR1 and CDR2 sequences are SEHNR and FQNEAQ (reference sequence). Unmatched junction bases numbered 3, after V lost 8 bases and J lost 0 bases. The CDR3 DNA follows: TGTGCCAGCGCCCTAGCGGGAAGCACAGATACGCAGTATTTT. Translating it yields CASALAGSTDTQYF.

The rearrangement uses TRBV9 and TRBJ2-1, with D unresolved. Trimming removed 0 bases at V and 0 bases at J, with 7 bases between. The CDR3 loop spans 15 amino acids. Germline V lookup: CDR1 SGDLS, CDR2 YYNGEE. CDR3 protein: CASSVAWSSYNEQFF. The CDR3 DNA follows: TGTGCCAGCAGCGTAGCTTGGAGCTCCTACAATGAGCAGTTCTTC.

This rearrangement joins TRBV12-5 to TRBJ2-7, with 12 bases that match TRBD2. The junction had 1 base not matched to a gene; V was cut back by 5 bases and J by 2 bases. CDR1 and CDR2 from the germline V gene are LGHNT and FRNRAP. CDR3 length: 14 amino acids. The DNA for the CDR3 is TGTGCTAGTGGTGGACTAGCGGGGCCCTACGAGCAGTACTTC. Translation: CASGGLAGPYEQYF.

The chain recombines TRBV12-5 with TRBJ2-3; maybe TRBD2 (6 bases). Trimming stripped 0 bases from V and 3 bases from J, with 22 bases between. Germline V CDR1 and CDR2: LGHNT, FRNRAP. The CDR3 is 19 residues long. The CDR3 DNA is TGTGCTAGTGGTTTGGTACTGCTAAGAGCGGGTGGGAATACAGATACGCAGTATTTT. Translated, it gives CASGLVLLRAGGNTDTQYF.

The chain has TRBV14 and TRBJ2-1; D gene unclear. V shed 3 bases and J shed 3 bases, with 6 bases lying between them. Germline V gene data show CDR1 as SGHDN and CDR2 as FVKESK. The CDR3 is made up of 13 amino acids. The CDR3 here is CASSQYVYNEQFF. In DNA form, the CDR3 reads TGTGCCAGCAGCCAGTATGTCTACAATGAGCAGTTCTTC.

The chain recombines TRBV28 with TRBJ2-5; D might be TRBD2 (5 bases). The CDR3 loop spans 15 amino acids. CDR1 and CDR2 (germline): MDHEN, SYDVKM. V lost 6 bases, J lost 3 bases, and 17 bases lay in between. For the CDR3, the DNA is TGTGCCAGCAGCCCCCGGGGTCTCGCGGAAGAGACCCAGTACTTC. Residues: CASSPRGLAEETQYF.

The CDR3 nucleotides read TGTGCCAGTAGTCTTCAGGAGAACACTGAAGCTTTCTTT. This encodes CASSLQENTEAFF. The rearrangement links TRBV19 to TRBJ1-1, with no clear D. The length of the CDR3 is 13 residues. Germline CDR1 is LNHDA and CDR2 is SQIVND (reference sequence). V was pared by 5 bases and J by 1 base, with 8 bases between.

The V and J genes are TRBV2 and TRBJ1-1; the D gene is possibly TRBD1 (5 bases). Trimming cost V 5 bases and J 11 bases, with 18 bases left between them. This CDR3 spans 13 amino acids. From germline, CDR1 is SNHLY and CDR2 FYNNEI. The CDR3 DNA follows: TGTGCCAGCAGTCCCCGGACCCAGGGTGAGGCTTTCTTT. Translated: CASSPRTQGEAFF.

J is TRBJ1-5 and V is TRBV6-1; perhaps TRBD1 as D (6 bases). V gave up 4 bases and J gave up 0 bases, with 25 bases separating them. This CDR3 comprises 20 residues. Germline values: CDR1 MNHNS, CDR2 SASEGT. The CDR3 loop is CASSVINRAGAHLSNQPQHF. CDR3 DNA sequence: TGTGCCAGCAGTGTCATAAATCGGGCAGGGGCGCACCTTAGCAATCAGCCCCAGCATTTT.

The CDR3 DNA is TGCGCCAGCAGCTTGGCCATCAACACTGAAGCTTTCTTT. Protein sequence: CASSLAINTEAFF. The chain recombines TRBV5-1 with TRBJ1-1; D uncertain. Trimming shortened V by 0 bases and J by 2 bases, and 5 bases separated the two germline ends. The germline V gene encodes CDR1 SGHRS and CDR2 YFSETQ. The CDR3 runs 13 residues.

The gene calls are TRBV25-1 and TRBJ2-7; D is perhaps TRBD2 (7 bases). There are 16 residues in the CDR3. The V end lost 4 bases, the J end lost 1 base, and 17 bases lay between the germline ends. The germline CDR1 and CDR2 sequences are MGHDK and SYGVNS. This CDR3 is CASSGAARGGSYEQYF. CDR3 coding DNA: TGTGCCAGCAGTGGGGCGGCGAGGGGGGGGTCCTACGAGCAGTACTTC.

The chain uses TRBV9 and TRBJ1-2; 7 bases match TRBD1. The germline V gene has CDR1 SGDLS and CDR2 YYNGEE. V lost 4 bases to trimming and J lost 4 bases; unmatched junction nucleotides: 10. The CDR3 contains 15 residues. This CDR3 reads CASSKTGQKTYGYTF. The CDR3 bases are TGTGCCAGCAGCAAGACGGGACAGAAAACCTATGGCTACACCTTC.

The chain couples TRBV19 to TRBJ2-2, with TRBD2 matching 15 bases. After removal of 6 bases from V and 4 bases from J, the junction contained 12 bases not matched to a gene. This CDR3 has 19 amino acids. The germline V gene has CDR1 LNHDA and CDR2 SQIVND (reference sequence). DNA of the CDR3: TGTGCCAGTAGACCTCGGGGACTAGCGGGAGGTCGTGGCACCGGGGAGCTGTTTTTT. Translation gives CASRPRGLAGGRGTGELFF.

As regards this clone: The sample holds other DNA sequences that translate to the same CDR3. The chain has TRBV6-5 and TRBJ1-5, with 8 bases fitting TRBD1. The germline gives CDR1 MNHEY, CDR2 SVGAGI. The CDR3 totals 15 residues. The J segment lost 4 bases and the V segment lost 2 bases, leaving 4 bases of the junction unmatched. The CDR3 DNA is TGTGCCAGCAGTTACGGGACAGGAAGTAATCAGCCCCAGCATTTT. Its protein product is CASSYGTGSNQPQHF.

V usage is TRBV11-2 and J usage is TRBJ2-7; TRBD2 agrees at 9 bases. The CDR3 consists of 16 residues. V was clipped by 1 base and J by 6 bases; unmatched bases: 10. Per the germline V gene, CDR1 is SGHAT and CDR2 is FQNNGV. The CDR3 sequence: CASSLAAQVAGAEQYF. DNA of the CDR3: TGTGCCAGCAGCTTAGCGGCCCAAGTAGCGGGGGCCGAGCAGTACTTC.

The chain couples TRBV4-3 to TRBJ2-7; the match to TRBD2 covers 7 bases. Germline CDR1 and CDR2: LGHNA and YSLEER. J lost 3 bases, V lost 4 bases, and 12 bases had no gene match. The CDR3 covers 16 residues. CDR3 loop: CASSPDGAGALYEQYF. CDR3 DNA sequence: TGCGCCAGCAGCCCGGACGGGGCGGGAGCCCTCTACGAGCAGTACTTC.

This sequence joins TRBV29-1 and TRBJ1-1, with TRBD1 matching 7 bases. Losses at the gene ends were 6 bases for V and 1 base for J; bases not matched to a gene: 8. Germline CDR1 is SQVTM and CDR2 is ANQGSEA. This CDR3 comprises 14 residues. The CDR3 nucleotides are TGCAGCGTACTCGCGACAGGGTGGAACACTGAAGCTTTCTTT. Translating gives CSVLATGWNTEAFF.